This passage covers 11 T cell receptor beta chains from one sample sequenced in a study of blood T cell repertoires in COVID-19. Only in-frame clones appear in the TCRdb table, and some are missing; sequencing was by immunoSEQ multiplex PCR. The table lists 210,000 or so clones, 89% of them singletons. The sequencing input was peripheral blood. Source of these receptors: a man aged 40-55 years with acute or convalescent COVID-19.

V and J are TRBV7-3 and TRBJ2-3; the D gene is possibly TRBD2 (6 bases). The V end lost 2 bases, the J end lost 1 base, and 10 bases lay between the germline ends. Per germline, CDR1 SGHTA and CDR2 FQGTGA. The CDR3 runs to 15 residues. CDR3 sequence: CASSLFASGTDTQYF. The DNA for the CDR3 is TGTGCCAGCAGCTTATTTGCTAGCGGCACAGATACGCAGTATTTT. Based on the CDR3 plus reference TRBV7-3 and TRBJ2-3, the full variable domain is GAGVSQTPSNKVTEKGKYVELRCDPISGHTALYWYRQSLGQGPEFLIYFQGTGAADDSGLPNDRFFAVRPEGSVSTLKIQRTERGDSAVYLCASSLFASGTDTQYFGPGTRLTVL.

The gene calls are TRBV6-1 and TRBJ2-1; 9 bases line up with TRBD2. The germline CDR1 and CDR2 sequences are MNHNS and SASEGT. CDR3 size: 15 residues. J was trimmed by 8 bases and V by 3 bases; bases with no gene match: 8. The CDR3 nucleotides are TGTGCCAGCAGTGAGTCTAGCGGGGTGGTGGATGAGCAGTTCTTC. This gives the protein CASSESSGVVDEQFF.

The chain employs TRBV7-2 and TRBJ1-1; 9 nucleotides agree with TRBD1. CDR3 size: 15 residues. Germline loops: CDR1 SGHTA, CDR2 FQGNSA. V lost 3 bases, J lost 7 bases, and 9 bases stayed unmatched. This chain's CDR3 is CASSFATGGLNEAFF. The DNA for the CDR3 is TGTGCCAGCAGCTTCGCGACAGGGGGTTTAAATGAAGCTTTCTTT.

The chain is built from TRBV19 and TRBJ1-2, with unresolved D. The CDR3 is 14 amino acids. Trimming cost V 2 bases and J 7 bases, with 14 bases left between them. Germline CDR1 LNHDA, CDR2 SQIVND (reference sequence). CDR3: CASSIWTDQFGYTF. CDR3 nucleotides: TGTGCCAGTAGTATATGGACTGACCAGTTTGGCTACACCTTC.

The J gene is TRBJ1-5, the V gene TRBV6-5; possible D gene TRBD1, 5 bases. Germline V gives CDR1 MNHEY, CDR2 SVGAGI. The CDR3 consists of 14 residues. Trimming pared 6 bases from V and 2 bases from J, leaving 11 bases between. CDR3 protein: CASRWAGGNQPQHF. The CDR3 DNA is TGTGCCAGCAGGTGGGCGGGGGGCAATCAGCCCCAGCATTTT.

This chain uses TRBV10-3 with TRBJ2-5, with 13 nucleotides matching TRBD2. This CDR3 region has 15 residues. V lost 5 bases, J lost 4 bases, and 4 bases stayed unmatched. CDR1 and CDR2 (germline): ENHRY, SYGVKD. The DNA of the CDR3 is TGTGCCATCAGTACCGGGACTAGCGGGACAGAGACCCAGTACTTC. It is translated as CAISTGTSGTETQYF.

The chain is built from TRBV19 and TRBJ2-3; weak D call: TRBD1 (6 bases). The CDR3 loop spans 13 amino acids. V was trimmed by 6 bases and J by 3 bases, leaving 10 bases between them. Germline V CDR1 and CDR2: LNHDA, SQIVND (reference sequence). The CDR3 sequence: CASRGQGTDTQYF. CDR3 in DNA: TGTGCCAGTAGGGGCCAGGGGACAGATACGCAGTATTTT.

J is TRBJ2-3 and V is TRBV19; 7 bases map to TRBD2. V lost 3 bases to trimming and J lost 1 base; unmatched junction nucleotides: 1. The germline V gene encodes CDR1 LNHDA and CDR2 SQIVND (reference sequence). This CDR3 is 14 amino acids long. The CDR3 loop reads CASSIRGGTDTQYF. The CDR3 DNA sequence: TGTGCCAGTAGTATCCGGGGGGGCACAGATACGCAGTATTTT. Filled out from reference TRBV19 and TRBJ2-3, the complete variable domain reads DGGITQSPKYLFRKEGQNVTLSCEQNLNHDAMYWYRQDPGQGLRLIYYSQIVNDFQKGDIAEGYSVSREKKESFPLTVTSAQKNPTAFYLCASSIRGGTDTQYFGPGTRLTVL.

The table lists this clone with a count of one. V and J are TRBV4-3 and TRBJ1-1, with D maybe TRBD1 (5 bases). The V end lost 1 base, the J end lost 7 bases, and 7 bases lay between the germline ends. The germline CDR1 and CDR2 sequences are LGHNA and YSLEER. The CDR3 contains 12 residues. The CDR3 DNA follows: TGCGCCAGCAGCCAAGGGGGCATTGAAGCTTTCTTT. Amino acid sequence: CASSQGGIEAFF.

The table lists this clone with a count of one. The chain links TRBV4-2 to TRBJ1-2; 8 bases match TRBD1. This CDR3 has 14 residues. Germline V CDR1 and CDR2: LGHNA, YNFKEQ. With V trimmed by 2 bases and J by 3 bases, 2 bases remained unmatched. The DNA of the CDR3 is TGTGCCAGCAGCCAACCGACAGGGGACTATGGCTACACCTTC. It encodes CASSQPTGDYGYTF.

The CDR3 nucleotides read TGCGCCAGCAGCTTCCGGGACAGGAACCTTTTCGACACCGGGGAGCTGTTTTTT. This codes for CASSFRDRNLFDTGELFF. V gene TRBV5-1 combines with J gene TRBJ2-2, with 8 bases aligning to TRBD1. There are 18 residues in the CDR3. Germline-derived CDR1 and CDR2 are SGHRS and YFSETQ. J was trimmed by 3 bases and V by 2 bases; bases with no gene match: 12. The entire variable domain, with the rest obtained from reference TRBV5-1 and TRBJ2-2, is as follows: KAGVTQTPRYLIKTRGQQVTLSCSPISGHRSVSWYQQTPGQGLQFLFEYFSETQRNKGNFPGRFSGRQFSNSRSEMNVSTLELGDSALYLCASSFRDRNLFDTGELFFGEGSRLTVL.